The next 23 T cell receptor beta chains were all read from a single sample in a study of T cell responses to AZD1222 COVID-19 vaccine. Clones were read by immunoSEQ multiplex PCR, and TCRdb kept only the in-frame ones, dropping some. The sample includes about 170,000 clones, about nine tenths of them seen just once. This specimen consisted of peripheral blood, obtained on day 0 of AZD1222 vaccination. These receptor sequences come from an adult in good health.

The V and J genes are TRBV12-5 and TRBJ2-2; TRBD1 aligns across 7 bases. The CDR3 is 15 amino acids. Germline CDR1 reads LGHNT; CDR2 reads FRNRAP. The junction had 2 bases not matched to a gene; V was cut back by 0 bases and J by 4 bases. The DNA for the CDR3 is TGTGCTAGTGGTTTGGTAACAGGGGCCACCGGGGAGCTGTTTTTT. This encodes CASGLVTGATGELFF.

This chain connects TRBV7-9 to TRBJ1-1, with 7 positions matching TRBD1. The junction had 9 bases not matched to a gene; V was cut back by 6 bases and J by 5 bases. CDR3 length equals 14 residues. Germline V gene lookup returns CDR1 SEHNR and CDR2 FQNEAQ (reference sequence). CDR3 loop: CASSSGTVATEAFF. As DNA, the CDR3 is TGTGCCAGCAGTTCGGGGACAGTTGCAACTGAAGCTTTCTTT.

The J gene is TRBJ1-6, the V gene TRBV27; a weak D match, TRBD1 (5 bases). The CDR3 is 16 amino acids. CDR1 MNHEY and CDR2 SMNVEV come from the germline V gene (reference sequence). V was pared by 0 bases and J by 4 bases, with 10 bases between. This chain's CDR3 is CASSLSAGIYNSPLHF. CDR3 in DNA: TGTGCCAGCAGTTTATCGGCAGGGATTTATAATTCACCCCTCCACTTT.

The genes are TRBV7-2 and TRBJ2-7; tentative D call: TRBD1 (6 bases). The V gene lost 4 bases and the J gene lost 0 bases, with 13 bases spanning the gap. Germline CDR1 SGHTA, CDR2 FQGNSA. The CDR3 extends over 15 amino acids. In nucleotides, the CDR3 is TGTGCCAGCAGCTCTCGACAGGCGAGCTCCTACGAGCAGTACTTC. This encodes CASSSRQASSYEQYF. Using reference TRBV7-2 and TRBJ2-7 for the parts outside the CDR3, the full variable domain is GAGVSQSPSNKVTEKGKDVELRCDPISGHTALYWYRQSLGQGLEFLIYFQGNSAPDKSGLPSDRFSAERTGGSVSTLTIQRTQQEDSAVYLCASSSRQASSYEQYFGPGTRLTVT.

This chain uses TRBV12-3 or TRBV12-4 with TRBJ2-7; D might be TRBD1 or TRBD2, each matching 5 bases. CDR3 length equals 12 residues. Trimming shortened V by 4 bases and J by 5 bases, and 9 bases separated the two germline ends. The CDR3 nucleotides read TGTGCCAGCAGTTGGGGCGGGCACGAGCAGTACTTC. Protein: CASSWGGHEQYF.

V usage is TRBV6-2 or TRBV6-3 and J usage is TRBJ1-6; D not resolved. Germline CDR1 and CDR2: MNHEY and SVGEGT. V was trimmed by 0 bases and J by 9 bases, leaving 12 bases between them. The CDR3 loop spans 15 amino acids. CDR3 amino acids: CASSYSGLSGSPLHF. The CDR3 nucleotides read TGTGCCAGCAGTTACTCGGGTCTCTCCGGTTCACCCCTCCACTTT.

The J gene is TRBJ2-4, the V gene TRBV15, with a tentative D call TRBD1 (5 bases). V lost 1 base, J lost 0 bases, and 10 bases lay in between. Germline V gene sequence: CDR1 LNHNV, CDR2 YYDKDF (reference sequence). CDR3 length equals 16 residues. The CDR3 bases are TGTGCCACCAGCAGAGGGGGCACCCTAGCCAAAAACATTCAGTACTTC. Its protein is CATSRGGTLAKNIQYF.

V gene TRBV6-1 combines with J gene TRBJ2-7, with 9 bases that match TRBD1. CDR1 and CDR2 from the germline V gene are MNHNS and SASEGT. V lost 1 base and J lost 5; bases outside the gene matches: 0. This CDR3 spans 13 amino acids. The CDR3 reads CASSEGTGDEQYF. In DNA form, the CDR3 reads TGTGCCAGCAGTGAAGGGACAGGGGACGAGCAGTACTTC.

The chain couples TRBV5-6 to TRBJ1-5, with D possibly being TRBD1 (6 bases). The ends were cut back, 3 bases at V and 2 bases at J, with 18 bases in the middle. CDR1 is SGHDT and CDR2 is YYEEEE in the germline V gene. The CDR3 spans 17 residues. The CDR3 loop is CASSSRRGGEGNQPQHF. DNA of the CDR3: TGTGCCAGCAGCTCACGGAGAGGGGGGGAGGGCAATCAGCCCCAGCATTTT.

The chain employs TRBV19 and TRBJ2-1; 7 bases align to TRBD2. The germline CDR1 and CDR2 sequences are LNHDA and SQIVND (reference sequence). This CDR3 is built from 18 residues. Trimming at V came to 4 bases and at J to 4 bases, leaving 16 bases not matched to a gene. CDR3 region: CASSSLDKVGGRYNEQFF. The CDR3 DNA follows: TGTGCCAGTAGTAGTCTGGATAAAGTGGGCGGGAGATACAATGAGCAGTTCTTC.

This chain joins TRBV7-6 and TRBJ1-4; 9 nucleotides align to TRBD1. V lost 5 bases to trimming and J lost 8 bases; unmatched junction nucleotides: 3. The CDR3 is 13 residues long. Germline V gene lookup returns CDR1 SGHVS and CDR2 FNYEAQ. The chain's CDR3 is CASSQTGGEKLFF. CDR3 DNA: TGTGCCAGCAGCCAAACAGGGGGCGAAAAACTGTTTTTT.

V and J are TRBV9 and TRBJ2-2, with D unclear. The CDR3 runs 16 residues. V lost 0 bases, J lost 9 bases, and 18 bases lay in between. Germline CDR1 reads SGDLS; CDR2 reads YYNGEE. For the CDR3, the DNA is TGTGCCAGCAGCGTAGGCTCTGAAAGGTTTGGCTGGGAGCTGTTTTTT. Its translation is CASSVGSERFGWELFF.

CDR3 residues: CASSLLTASLGSNQPQHF. The CDR3 bases are TGTGCCAGCAGTTTACTCACTGCCAGCCTTGGCAGCAATCAGCCCCAGCATTTT. The V and J genes are TRBV28 and TRBJ1-5; no definite D call. V dropped 2 bases and J dropped 1 base, with 18 bases sitting between them. This CDR3 is built from 18 residues. Germline CDR1 reads MDHEN; CDR2 reads SYDVKM.

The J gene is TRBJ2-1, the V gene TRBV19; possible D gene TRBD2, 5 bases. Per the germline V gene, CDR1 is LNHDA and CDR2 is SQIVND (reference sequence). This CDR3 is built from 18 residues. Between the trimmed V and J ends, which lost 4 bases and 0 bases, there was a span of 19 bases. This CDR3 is CASSRAPISASSYNEQFF. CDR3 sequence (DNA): TGTGCCAGTAGTAGGGCCCCCATTAGCGCGAGCTCCTACAATGAGCAGTTCTTC.

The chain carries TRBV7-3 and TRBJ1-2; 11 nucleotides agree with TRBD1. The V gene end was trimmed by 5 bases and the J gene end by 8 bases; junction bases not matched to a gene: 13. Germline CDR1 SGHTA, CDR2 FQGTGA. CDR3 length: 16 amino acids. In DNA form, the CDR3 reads TGTGCCAGCAGCCTTGGACAGGGGGCATCCCTAAGCGGCTACACCTTC. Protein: CASSLGQGASLSGYTF.

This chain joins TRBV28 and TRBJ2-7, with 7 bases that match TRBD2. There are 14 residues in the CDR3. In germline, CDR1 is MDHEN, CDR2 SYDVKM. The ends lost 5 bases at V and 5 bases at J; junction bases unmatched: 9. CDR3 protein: CASSTPGLRDEQYF. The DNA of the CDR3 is TGTGCCAGCAGTACTCCGGGACTAAGGGACGAGCAGTACTTC.

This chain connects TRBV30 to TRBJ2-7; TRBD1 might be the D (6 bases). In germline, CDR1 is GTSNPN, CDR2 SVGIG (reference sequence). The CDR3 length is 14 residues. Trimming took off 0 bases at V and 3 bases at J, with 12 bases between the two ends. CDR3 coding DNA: TGTGCCTGGAGTGTACAGGGCGTCCTCTACGAGCAGTACTTC. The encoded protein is CAWSVQGVLYEQYF.

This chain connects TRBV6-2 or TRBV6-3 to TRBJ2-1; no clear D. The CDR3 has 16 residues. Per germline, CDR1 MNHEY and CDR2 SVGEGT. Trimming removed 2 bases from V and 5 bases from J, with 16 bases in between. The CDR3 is CASSYPITTYDNEQFF. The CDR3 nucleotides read TGTGCCAGCAGTTACCCCATAACGACATACGACAATGAGCAGTTCTTC.

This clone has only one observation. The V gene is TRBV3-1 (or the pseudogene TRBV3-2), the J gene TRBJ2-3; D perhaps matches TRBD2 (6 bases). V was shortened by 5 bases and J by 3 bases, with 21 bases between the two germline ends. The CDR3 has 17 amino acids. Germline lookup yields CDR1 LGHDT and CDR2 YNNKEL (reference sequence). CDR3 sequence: CASSTEHRVGGTDTQYF. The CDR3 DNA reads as TGTGCCAGCAGCACTGAGCATAGGGTCGGAGGGACAGATACGCAGTATTTT.

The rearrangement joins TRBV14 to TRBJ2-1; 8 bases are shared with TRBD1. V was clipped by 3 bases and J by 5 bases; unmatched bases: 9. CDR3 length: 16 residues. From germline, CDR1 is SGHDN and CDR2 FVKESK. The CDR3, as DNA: TGTGCCAGCAGCCAGCAATGGGGGACAGGACACAATGAGCAGTTCTTC. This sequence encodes CASSQQWGTGHNEQFF.

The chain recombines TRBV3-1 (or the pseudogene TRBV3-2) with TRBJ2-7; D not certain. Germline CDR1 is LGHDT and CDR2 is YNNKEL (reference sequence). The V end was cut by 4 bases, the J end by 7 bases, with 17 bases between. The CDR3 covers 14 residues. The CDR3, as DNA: TGTGCCAGCAGCCGGCGGCAGGCCGATGGAGAGCAGTACTTC. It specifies CASSRRQADGEQYF.

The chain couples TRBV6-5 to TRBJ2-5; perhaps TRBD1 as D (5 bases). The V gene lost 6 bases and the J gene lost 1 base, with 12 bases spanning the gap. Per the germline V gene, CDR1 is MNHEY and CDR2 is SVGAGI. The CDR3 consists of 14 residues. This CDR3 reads CASRPDSPQETQYF. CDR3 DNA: TGTGCCAGCAGACCCGACAGTCCCCAAGAGACCCAGTACTTC.

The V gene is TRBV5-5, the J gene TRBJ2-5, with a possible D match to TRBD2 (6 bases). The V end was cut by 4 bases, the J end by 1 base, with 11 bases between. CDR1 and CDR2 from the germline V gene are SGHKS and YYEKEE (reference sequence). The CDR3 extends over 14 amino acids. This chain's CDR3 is CASSRGSTQETQYF. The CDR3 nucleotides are TGTGCCAGCAGCCGGGGGAGTACCCAAGAGACCCAGTACTTC.